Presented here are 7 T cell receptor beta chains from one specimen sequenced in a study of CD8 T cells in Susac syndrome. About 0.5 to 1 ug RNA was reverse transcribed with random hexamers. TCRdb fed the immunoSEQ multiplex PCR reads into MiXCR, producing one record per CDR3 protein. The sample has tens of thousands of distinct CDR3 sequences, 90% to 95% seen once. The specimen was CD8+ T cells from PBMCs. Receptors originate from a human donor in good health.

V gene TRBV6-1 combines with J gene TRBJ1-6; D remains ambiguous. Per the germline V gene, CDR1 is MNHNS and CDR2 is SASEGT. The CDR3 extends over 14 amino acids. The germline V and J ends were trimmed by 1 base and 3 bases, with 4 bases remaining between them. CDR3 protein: CASSEVVYNSPLHF. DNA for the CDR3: TGTGCCAGCAGTGAAGTAGTCTATAATTCACCCCTCCACTTT.

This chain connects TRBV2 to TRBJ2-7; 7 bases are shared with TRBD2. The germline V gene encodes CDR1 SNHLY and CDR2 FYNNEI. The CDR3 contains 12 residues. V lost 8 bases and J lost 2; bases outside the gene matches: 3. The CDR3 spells CASGGEPYEQYF. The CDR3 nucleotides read TGTGCCAGCGGGGGGGAACCCTACGAGCAGTACTTC.

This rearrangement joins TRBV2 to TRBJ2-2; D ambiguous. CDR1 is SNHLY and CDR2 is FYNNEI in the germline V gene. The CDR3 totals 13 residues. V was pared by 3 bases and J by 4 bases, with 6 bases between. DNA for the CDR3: TGTGCCAGCAGTGAGCCCGTCACCGGGGAGCTGTTTTTT. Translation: CASSEPVTGELFF.

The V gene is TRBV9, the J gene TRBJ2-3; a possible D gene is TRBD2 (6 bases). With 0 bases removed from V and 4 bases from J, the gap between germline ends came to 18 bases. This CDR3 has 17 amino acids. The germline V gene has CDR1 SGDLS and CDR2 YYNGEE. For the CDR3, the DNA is TGTGCCAGCAGCGTAGAAGACTCGGATTGGGGGGCAGATACGCAGTATTTT. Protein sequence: CASSVEDSDWGADTQYF.

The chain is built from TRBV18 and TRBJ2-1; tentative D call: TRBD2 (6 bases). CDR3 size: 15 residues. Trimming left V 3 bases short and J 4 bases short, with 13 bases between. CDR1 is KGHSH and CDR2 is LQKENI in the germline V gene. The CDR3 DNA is TGTGCCAGCTCACCTGGAGGGGATGCGTACAATGAGCAGTTCTTC. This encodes CASSPGGDAYNEQFF.

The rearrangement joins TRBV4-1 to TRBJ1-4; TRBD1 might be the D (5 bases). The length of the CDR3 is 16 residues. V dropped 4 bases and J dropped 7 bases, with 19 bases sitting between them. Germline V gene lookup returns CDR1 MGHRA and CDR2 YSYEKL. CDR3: CASSLLEGRRGEKLFF. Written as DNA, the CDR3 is TGCGCCAGCAGCCTTTTGGAGGGTCGAAGGGGTGAAAAACTGTTTTTT.

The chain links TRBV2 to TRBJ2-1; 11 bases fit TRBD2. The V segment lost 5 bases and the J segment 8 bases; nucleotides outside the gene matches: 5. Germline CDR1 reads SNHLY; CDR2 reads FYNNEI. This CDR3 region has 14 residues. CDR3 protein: CASSHSGGADEQFF. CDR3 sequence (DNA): TGTGCCAGCAGTCATAGCGGGGGGGCCGATGAGCAGTTCTTC. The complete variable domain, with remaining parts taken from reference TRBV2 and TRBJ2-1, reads EPEVTQTPSHQVTQMGQEVILRCVPISNHLYFYWYRQILGQKVEFLVSFYNNEISEKSEIFDDQFSVERPDGSNFTLKIRSTKLEDSAMYFCASSHSGGADEQFFGPGTRLTVL.